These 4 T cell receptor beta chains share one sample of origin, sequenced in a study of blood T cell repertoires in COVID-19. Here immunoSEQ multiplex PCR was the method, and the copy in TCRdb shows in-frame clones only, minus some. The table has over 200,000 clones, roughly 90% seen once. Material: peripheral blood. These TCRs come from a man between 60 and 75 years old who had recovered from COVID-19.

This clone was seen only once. This CDR3 reads CASSQVGTGGKNIQYF. The CDR3 nucleotides are TGCGCCAGCAGCCAAGTGGGGACAGGGGGGAAAAACATTCAGTACTTC. The chain couples TRBV4-3 to TRBJ2-4, with 11 bases matching TRBD1. Germline-derived CDR1 and CDR2 are LGHNA and YSLEER. The CDR3 totals 16 residues. The V and J ends lost 1 base and 4 bases, in that order; junction bases with no gene match: 3.

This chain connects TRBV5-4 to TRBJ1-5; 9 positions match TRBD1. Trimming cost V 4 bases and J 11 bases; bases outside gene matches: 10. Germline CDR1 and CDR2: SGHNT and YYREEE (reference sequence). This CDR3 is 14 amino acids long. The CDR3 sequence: CASSLDRGAGAQHF. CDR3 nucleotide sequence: TGTGCCAGCAGCCTGGACAGGGGAGCCGGGGCCCAGCATTTT.

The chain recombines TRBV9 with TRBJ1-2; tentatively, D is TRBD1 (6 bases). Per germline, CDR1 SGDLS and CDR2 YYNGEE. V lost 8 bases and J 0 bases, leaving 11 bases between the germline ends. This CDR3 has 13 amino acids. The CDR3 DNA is TGTGCCAGTGCTGACAGGACTAACTATGGCTACACCTTC. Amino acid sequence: CASADRTNYGYTF.

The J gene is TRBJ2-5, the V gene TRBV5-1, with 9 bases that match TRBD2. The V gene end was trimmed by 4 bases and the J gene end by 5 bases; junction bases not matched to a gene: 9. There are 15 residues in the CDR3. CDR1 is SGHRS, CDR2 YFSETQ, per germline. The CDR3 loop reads CASSLRAGGRETQYF. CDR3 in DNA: TGCGCCAGCAGCCTGAGGGCGGGGGGGCGTGAGACCCAGTACTTC. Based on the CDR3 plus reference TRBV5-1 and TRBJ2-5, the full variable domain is KAGVTQTPRYLIKTRGQQVTLSCSPISGHRSVSWYQQTPGQGLQFLFEYFSETQRNKGNFPGRFSGRQFSNSRSEMNVSTLELGDSALYLCASSLRAGGRETQYFGPGTRLLVL.